Presented here are 12 T cell receptor beta chains from one specimen sequenced in a study of regulatory T cells. Amplification used 52 TRBV primers and 13 TRBJ primers. Sequencing was performed with immunoSEQ multiplex PCR; in TCRdb, only in-frame clones are kept and a portion is missing. The sample has just over 20,000 clones; 93% are singletons. Sequencing used CD8+ T cells sorted from blood. These receptors were collected from a child aged 2 to 15 with CD3G deficiency.

This chain connects TRBV11-2 to TRBJ2-3; possible D gene TRBD2, 6 bases. Germline values: CDR1 SGHAT, CDR2 FQNNGV. V was pared by 2 bases and J by 9 bases, with 27 bases between. The CDR3 runs 18 residues. The CDR3 here is CASSLYVRGGSGVGTQYF. CDR3 coding DNA: TGTGCCAGCAGCTTATACGTCCGCGGTGGTAGCGGAGTAGGGACGCAGTATTTT.

The CDR3 bases are TGTGCCAGCAGCGCCGGGGGGAGGCAAGAGACCCAGTACTTC. Translation: CASSAGGRQETQYF. This chain uses TRBV28 with TRBJ2-5, with 7 bases fitting TRBD2. The CDR3 loop spans 14 amino acids. V lost 6 bases to trimming and J lost 2 bases; unmatched junction nucleotides: 6. Per germline, CDR1 MDHEN and CDR2 SYDVKM.

This clone turned up a few times. The rearrangement joins TRBV28 to TRBJ2-7; no firm D call. Trimming removed 0 bases from V and 1 base from J, with 1 base in between. The CDR3 is 12 residues long. CDR1 and CDR2 from the germline V gene are MDHEN and SYDVKM. The CDR3 protein is CASSLWSYEQYF. The CDR3, as DNA: TGTGCCAGCAGTTTATGGTCCTACGAGCAGTACTTC.

The V and J genes are TRBV5-1 and TRBJ2-7; D not certain. This CDR3 comprises 12 residues. Germline lookup yields CDR1 SGHRS and CDR2 YFSETQ. V was cut by 0 bases and J by 4 bases, with 5 bases left in between. CDR3 DNA sequence: TGCGCCAGCAGCTTGGATGGATACGAGCAGTACTTC. Translation gives CASSLDGYEQYF.

V gene TRBV28 combines with J gene TRBJ2-7, with a weak D call TRBD2 (7 bases). CDR1 is MDHEN, CDR2 SYDVKM, per germline. The CDR3 length is 13 residues. V was cut by 2 bases and J by 8 bases, with 13 bases left in between. The CDR3 sequence is CASSLRFGGQQYF. The DNA for the CDR3 is TGTGCCAGCAGTTTAAGATTCGGGGGGCAGCAGTACTTC.

The rearrangement links TRBV5-1 to TRBJ2-1; D unclear. Between the trimmed V and J ends, which lost 1 base and 6 bases, there was a span of 11 bases. In germline, CDR1 is SGHRS, CDR2 YFSETQ. The CDR3 spans 14 residues. CDR3 in DNA: TGCGCCAGCAGCTTGAGTCGGGTCGGCAATGAGCAGTTCTTC. Protein: CASSLSRVGNEQFF.

CDR3 loop: CASSRGPNRAYQPQHF. The CDR3, as DNA: TGTGCCAGCAGTCGAGGACCTAACAGGGCCTATCAGCCCCAGCATTTT. The rearrangement uses TRBV28 and TRBJ1-5; D may be TRBD1 (6 bases). Germline V CDR1 and CDR2: MDHEN, SYDVKM. Trimming took off 5 bases at V and 5 bases at J, with 19 bases between the two ends. This CDR3 is built from 16 residues.

This clone has only one observation. The V and J genes are TRBV7-9 and TRBJ2-5; no definite D call. The CDR3 consists of 15 residues. The V and J ends lost 1 base and 0 bases respectively, with 9 bases between them. The V gene's germline CDR1 is SEHNR and CDR2 FQNEAQ (reference sequence). The CDR3 coding sequence is TGTGCCAGCAGCTTAGGTCTGGGGTACCAAGAGACCCAGTACTTC. Amino acid sequence: CASSLGLGYQETQYF.

The chain links TRBV7-9 to TRBJ2-7, with D unresolved. This CDR3 contains 11 residues. Trimming took 5 bases from V and 6 from J, leaving 8 bases between them. CDR1 and CDR2 (germline): SEHNR, FQNEAQ (reference sequence). The CDR3 sequence: CASSNGPEQYF. In DNA, the CDR3 is TGTGCCAGCAGCAACGGGCCCGAGCAGTACTTC. Full variable domain (outside the CDR3, taken from reference TRBV7-9 and TRBJ2-7): DTGVSQNPRHKITKRGQNVTFRCDPISEHNRLYWYRQTLGQGPEFLTYFQNEAQLEKSRLLSDRFSAERPKGSFSTLEIQRTEQGDSAMYLCASSNGPEQYFGPGTRLTVT.

This clone was observed once. This chain joins TRBV4-1 and TRBJ2-3, with 8 nucleotides matching TRBD2. The length of the CDR3 is 22 residues. Per the germline V gene, CDR1 is MGHRA and CDR2 is YSYEKL. Germline trimming cut 2 bases from V and 4 bases from J; bases unmatched to any gene: 26. The DNA for the CDR3 is TGCGCCAGCAGCCAAAGGGTTAGGGCGACGGCGCGTACAGCGGGAGTTGCAGATACGCAGTATTTT. Translating gives CASSQRVRATARTAGVADTQYF.

The chain is built from TRBV5-1 and TRBJ2-1; D uncertain. The V and J ends lost 0 bases and 3 bases respectively, with 4 bases between them. From germline, CDR1 is SGHRS and CDR2 YFSETQ. The CDR3 has 13 amino acids. The CDR3 reads CASSLGGYNEQFF. CDR3 DNA: TGCGCCAGCAGCTTGGGGGGCTACAATGAGCAGTTCTTC. Full variable domain (rest looked up from reference TRBV5-1 and TRBJ2-1): KAGVTQTPRYLIKTRGQQVTLSCSPISGHRSVSWYQQTPGQGLQFLFEYFSETQRNKGNFPGRFSGRQFSNSRSEMNVSTLELGDSALYLCASSLGGYNEQFFGPGTRLTVL.

J is TRBJ2-2 and V is TRBV19; 8 nucleotides line up with TRBD1. This CDR3 has 13 amino acids. Germline CDR1 is LNHDA and CDR2 is SQIVND (reference sequence). V shed 7 bases, J shed 8 bases, and the junction held 6 bases outside the gene matches. The CDR3 protein is CASTAGGRGELFF. In nucleotides, the CDR3 is TGTGCCAGTACCGCAGGGGGCAGGGGGGAGCTGTTTTTT.